This T cell receptor (beta chain) was retrieved from a study of response to subunit inactivated influenza vaccine. The sample holds many counts of this clonotype. TCRdb reanalysed the RT-PCR reads using MiXCR and keeps one entry per CDR3 protein. The data contain roughly 500,000 distinct CDR3 sequences, roughly 25% of them singletons. Germline CDR1 and CDR2: SGDLS and YYNGEE. This CDR3 is 13 amino acids long. Deletions cut 3 bases from V and 1 base from J, with 7 bases between. This sequence joins TRBV9 and TRBJ2-5; D not resolved. The sample was CD4+ T cells sorted from PBMCs, taken roughly 5 days after vaccination. The sequence was collected from a man aged 45-65 years who received an inactivated influenza vaccine. The CDR3 loop is CASSGGVQETQYF. Here the CDR3 DNA reads TGTGCCAGCAGCGGCGGAGTCCAAGAGACCCAGTACTTC. The full variable domain, in which reference TRBV9 and TRBJ2-5 provide the parts outside the CDR3, is DSGVTQTPKHLITATGQRVTLRCSPRSGDLSVYWYQQSLDQGLQFLIQYYNGEERAKGNILERFSAQQFPDLHSELNLSSLELGDSALYFCASSGGVQETQYFGPGTRLLVL.